The clone carrying this T cell receptor beta chain was observed once. The target antigen is unknown. The sample comes from a study of siplizumab effects on memory and regulatory T cells. Study-level results: Among sequences traceable to unstimulated CD4+ memory cells, alloreactive ones were significantly reduced by siplizumab.

Produced via immunoSEQ multiplex PCR; TCRdb's table is partial and in-frame only. The sample carries over 70,000 clones, approximately 90% recorded once. V was clipped by 3 bases and J by 0 bases, with 8 bases between them. The CDR3 extends over 14 amino acids. CDR1 is MDHEN and CDR2 is SYDVKM in the germline V gene. Material for sequencing was CD4+ T cells sorted from blood. The receptor was isolated from a human donor in good health. The gene calls are TRBV28 and TRBJ2-5; D not certain. DNA of the CDR3: TGTGCCAGCAGTTTTACAGACTACCAAGAGACCCAGTACTTC. Protein sequence: CASSFTDYQETQYF.